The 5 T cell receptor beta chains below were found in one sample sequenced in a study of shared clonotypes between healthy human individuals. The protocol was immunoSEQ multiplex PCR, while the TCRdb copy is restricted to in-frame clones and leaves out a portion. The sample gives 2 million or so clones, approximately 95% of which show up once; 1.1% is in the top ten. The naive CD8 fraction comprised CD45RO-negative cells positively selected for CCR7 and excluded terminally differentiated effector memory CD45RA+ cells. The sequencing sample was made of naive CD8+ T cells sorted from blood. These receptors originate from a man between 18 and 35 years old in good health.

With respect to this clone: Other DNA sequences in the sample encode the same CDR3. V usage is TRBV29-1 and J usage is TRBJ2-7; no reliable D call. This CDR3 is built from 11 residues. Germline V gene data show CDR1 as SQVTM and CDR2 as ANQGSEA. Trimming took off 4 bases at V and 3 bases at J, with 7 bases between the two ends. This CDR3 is CSVVTGYEQYF. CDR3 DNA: TGCAGCGTTGTTACGGGCTACGAGCAGTACTTC.

In DNA form, the CDR3 reads TGTGCCAGCAGCTTAACAGGGAGTGCCTACGAGCAGTACTTC. Its protein product is CASSLTGSAYEQYF. The chain links TRBV5-6 to TRBJ2-7; D perhaps matches TRBD1 (6 bases). This CDR3 is built from 14 residues. Germline CDR1 is SGHDT and CDR2 is YYEEEE. V lost 2 bases and J lost 2, with 11 bases in between.

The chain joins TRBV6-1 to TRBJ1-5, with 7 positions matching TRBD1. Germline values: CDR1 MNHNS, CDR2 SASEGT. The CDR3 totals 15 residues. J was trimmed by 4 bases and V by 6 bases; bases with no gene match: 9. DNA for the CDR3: TGTGCCAGCAGCCTGAGGGGGCAGGGGAATCAGCCCCAGCATTTT. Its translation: CASSLRGQGNQPQHF.

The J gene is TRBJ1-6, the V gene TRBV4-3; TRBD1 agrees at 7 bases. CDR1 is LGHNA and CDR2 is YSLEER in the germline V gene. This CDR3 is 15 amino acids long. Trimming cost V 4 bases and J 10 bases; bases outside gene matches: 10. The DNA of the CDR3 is TGCGCCAGCAGCCGCCTACAGGGGTCTGGGTCACCCCTCCACTTT. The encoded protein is CASSRLQGSGSPLHF.

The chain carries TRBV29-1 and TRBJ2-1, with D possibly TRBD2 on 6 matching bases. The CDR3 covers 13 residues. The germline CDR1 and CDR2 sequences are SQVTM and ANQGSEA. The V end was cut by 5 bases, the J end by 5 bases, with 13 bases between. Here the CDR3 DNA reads TGCAGCGTTTATGTAGCGGAGAACAATGAGCAGTTCTTC. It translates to CSVYVAENNEQFF.